The sequence of this T cell receptor (beta chain) was determined in a study of glioma-infiltrating T cells after dendritic cell vaccination. The CDR3 length is 16 residues. V was clipped by 5 bases and J by 5 bases; unmatched bases: 11. From germline, CDR1 is SEHNR and CDR2 FQNEAQ (reference sequence). The time point is: after dendritic cell vaccination, including at tumor progression/relapse. Some clones are missing from TCRdb's copy, which holds only in-frame ones; the method was immunoSEQ multiplex PCR. The sample holds about 76,000 clones; around 86% are singletons and the top ten take approximately 2%.

The source was blood, collected after dendritic cell vaccination. The chain couples TRBV7-9 to TRBJ2-5, with 10 bases aligning to TRBD1. The receptor was derived from a human donor with glioblastoma. The CDR3 DNA sequence: TGTGCCAGCAGCCTCTCATCGGGACAGGGGTTGGAGACCCAGTACTTC. It translates to CASSLSSGQGLETQYF. Variable domain in full (rest from reference TRBV7-9 and TRBJ2-5): DTGVSQNPRHKITKRGQNVTFRCDPISEHNRLYWYRQTLGQGPEFLTYFQNEAQLEKSRLLSDRFSAERPKGSFSTLEIQRTEQGDSAMYLCASSLSSGQGLETQYFGPGTRLLVL.